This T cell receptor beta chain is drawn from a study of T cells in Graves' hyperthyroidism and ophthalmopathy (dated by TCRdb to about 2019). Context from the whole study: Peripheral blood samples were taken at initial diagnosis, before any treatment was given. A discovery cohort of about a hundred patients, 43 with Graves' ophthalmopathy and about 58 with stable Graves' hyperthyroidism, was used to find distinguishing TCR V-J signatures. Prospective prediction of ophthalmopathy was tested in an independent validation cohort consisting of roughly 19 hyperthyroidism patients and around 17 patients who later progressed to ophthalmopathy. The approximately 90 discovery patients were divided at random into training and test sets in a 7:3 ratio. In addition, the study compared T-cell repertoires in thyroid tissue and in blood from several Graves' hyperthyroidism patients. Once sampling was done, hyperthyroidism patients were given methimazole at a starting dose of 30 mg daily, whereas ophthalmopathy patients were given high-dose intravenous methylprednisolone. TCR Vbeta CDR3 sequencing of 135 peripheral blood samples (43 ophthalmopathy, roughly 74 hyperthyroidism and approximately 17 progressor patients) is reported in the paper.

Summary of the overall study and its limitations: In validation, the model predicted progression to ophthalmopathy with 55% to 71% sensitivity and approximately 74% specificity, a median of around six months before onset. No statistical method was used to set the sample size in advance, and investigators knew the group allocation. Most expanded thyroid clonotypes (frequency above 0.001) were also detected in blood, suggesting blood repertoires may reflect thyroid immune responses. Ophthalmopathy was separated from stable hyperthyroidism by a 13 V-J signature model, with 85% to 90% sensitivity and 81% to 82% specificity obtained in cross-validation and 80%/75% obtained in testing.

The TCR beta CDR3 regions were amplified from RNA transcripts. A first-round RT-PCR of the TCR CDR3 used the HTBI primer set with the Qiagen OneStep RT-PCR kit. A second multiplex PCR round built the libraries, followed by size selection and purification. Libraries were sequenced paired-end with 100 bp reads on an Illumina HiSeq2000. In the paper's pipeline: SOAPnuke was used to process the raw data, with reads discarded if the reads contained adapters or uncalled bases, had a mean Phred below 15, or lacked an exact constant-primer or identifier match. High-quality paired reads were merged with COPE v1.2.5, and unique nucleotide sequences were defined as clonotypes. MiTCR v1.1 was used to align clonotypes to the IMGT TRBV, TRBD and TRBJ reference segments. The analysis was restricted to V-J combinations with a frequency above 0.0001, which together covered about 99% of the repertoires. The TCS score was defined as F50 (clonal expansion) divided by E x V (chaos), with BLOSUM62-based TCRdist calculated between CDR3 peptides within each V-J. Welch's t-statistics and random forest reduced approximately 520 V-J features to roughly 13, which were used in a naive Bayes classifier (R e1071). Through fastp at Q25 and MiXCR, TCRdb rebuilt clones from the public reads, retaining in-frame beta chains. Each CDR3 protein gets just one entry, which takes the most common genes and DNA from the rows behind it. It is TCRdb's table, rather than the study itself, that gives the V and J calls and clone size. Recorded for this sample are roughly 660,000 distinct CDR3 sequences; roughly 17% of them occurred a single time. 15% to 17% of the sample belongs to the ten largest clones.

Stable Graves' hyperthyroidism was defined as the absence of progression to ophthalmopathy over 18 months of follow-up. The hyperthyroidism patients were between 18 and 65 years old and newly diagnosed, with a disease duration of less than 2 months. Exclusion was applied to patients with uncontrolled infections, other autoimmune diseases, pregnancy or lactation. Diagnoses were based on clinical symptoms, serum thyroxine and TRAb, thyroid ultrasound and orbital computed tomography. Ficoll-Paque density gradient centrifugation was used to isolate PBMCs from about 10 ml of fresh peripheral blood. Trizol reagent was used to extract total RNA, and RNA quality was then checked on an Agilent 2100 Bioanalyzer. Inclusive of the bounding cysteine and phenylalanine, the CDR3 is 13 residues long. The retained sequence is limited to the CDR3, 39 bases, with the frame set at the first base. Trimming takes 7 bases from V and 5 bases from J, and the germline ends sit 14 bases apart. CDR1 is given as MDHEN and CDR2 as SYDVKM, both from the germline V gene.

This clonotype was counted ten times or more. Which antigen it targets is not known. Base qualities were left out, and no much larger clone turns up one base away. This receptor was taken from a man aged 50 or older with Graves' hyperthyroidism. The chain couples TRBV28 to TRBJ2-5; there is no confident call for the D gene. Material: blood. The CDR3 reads CASTSHDSETQYF. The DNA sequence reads TGTGCCAGCACCTCTCATGATTCGGAGACCCAGTACTTC.